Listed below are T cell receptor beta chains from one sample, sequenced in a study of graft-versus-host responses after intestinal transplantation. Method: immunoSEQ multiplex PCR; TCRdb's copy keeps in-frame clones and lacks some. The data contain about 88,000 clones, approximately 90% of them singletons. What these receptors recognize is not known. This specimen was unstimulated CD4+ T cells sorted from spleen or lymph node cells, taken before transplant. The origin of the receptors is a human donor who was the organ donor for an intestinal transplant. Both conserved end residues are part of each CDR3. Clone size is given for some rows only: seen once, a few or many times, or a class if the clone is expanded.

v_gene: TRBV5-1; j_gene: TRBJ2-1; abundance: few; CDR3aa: CASSLRRGSYNEQFF
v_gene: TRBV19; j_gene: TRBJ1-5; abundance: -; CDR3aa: CASSIVRQGNQPQHF
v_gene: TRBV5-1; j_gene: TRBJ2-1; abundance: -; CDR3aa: CASSQPLAAPNEQFF
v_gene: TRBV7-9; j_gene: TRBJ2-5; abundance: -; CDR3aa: CASGLAGGQETQHF
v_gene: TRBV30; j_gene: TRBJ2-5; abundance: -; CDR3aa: CAWRGIETSGVWRETQYF
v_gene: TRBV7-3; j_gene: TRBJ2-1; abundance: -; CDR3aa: CASSLGGGEQFF
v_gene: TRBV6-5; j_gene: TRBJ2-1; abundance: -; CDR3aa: CASFRTGNNEQFF
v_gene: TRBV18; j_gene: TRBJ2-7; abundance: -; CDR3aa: CASSPPGLRGFEQYF
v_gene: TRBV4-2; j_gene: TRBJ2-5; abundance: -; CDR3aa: CASSLSGGARETQYF
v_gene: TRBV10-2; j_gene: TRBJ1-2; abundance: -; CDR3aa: CASSEFAGDYGYTF
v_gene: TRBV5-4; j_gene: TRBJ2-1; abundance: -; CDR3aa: CASSLFSGTVYNEQFF
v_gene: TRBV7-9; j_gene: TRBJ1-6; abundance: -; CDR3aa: CASSLDQAGTGVNSPLHF
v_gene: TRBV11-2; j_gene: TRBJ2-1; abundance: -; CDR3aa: CASSSGETSGRWEQFF
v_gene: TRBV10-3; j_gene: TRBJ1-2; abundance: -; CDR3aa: CAISSRQDYGYTF
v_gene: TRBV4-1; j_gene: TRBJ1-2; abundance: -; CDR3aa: CASSQGTETYGYTF
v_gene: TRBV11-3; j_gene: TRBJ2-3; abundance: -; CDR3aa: CASSSTGARTDTQYF
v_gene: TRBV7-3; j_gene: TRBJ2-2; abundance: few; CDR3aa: CASSSGTSGWTGELFF
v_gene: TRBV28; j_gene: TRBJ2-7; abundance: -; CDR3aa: CASSRSSGMEPEQYF
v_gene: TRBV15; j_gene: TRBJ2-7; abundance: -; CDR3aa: CATSRGGLASYEQYF
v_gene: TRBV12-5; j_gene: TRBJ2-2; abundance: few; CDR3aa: CASGWMTNTGELFF
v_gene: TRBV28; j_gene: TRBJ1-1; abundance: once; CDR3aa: CASSSHGRSEAFF
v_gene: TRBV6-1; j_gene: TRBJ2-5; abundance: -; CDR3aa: CASSGGTSGEGETQYF
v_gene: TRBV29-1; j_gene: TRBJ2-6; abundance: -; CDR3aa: CSVGAPGQGTPGANVLTF
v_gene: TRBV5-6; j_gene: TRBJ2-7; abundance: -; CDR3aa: CASSPRTGLTYEQYF
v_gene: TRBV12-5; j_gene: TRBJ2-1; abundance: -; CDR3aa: CASGDPLLWGHSSSYNEQFF
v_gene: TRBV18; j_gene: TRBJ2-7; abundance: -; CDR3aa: CASSPPSSYEQYF